This T cell receptor beta chain was recorded in a study of blood T cell repertoires in COVID-19. Study overall: Samples taken during acute and convalescent COVID-19 were collected in the United States, Italy and Spain. Sources were T cells, B-cell-depleted T cells, or PBMCs; the material itself was cDNA or gDNA.

The assay was immunoSEQ multiplex PCR, and TCRdb's table has in-frame clones only and misses some. Of some 150,000 clones in the sample, about 79% were seen once. There are 12 residues in the CDR3. Trimming pared 6 bases from V and 4 bases from J, leaving 9 bases between. Sequenced input: peripheral blood. This TCR derives from a woman aged 50 to 60 in a cohort sampled during active or convalescent COVID-19. The J gene is TRBJ1-2, the V gene TRBV12-3 or TRBV12-4; D perhaps matches TRBD1 (6 bases). This chain's CDR3 is CASRQGVYGYTF. In DNA, the CDR3 is TGTGCCAGCAGACAGGGAGTCTATGGCTACACCTTC.